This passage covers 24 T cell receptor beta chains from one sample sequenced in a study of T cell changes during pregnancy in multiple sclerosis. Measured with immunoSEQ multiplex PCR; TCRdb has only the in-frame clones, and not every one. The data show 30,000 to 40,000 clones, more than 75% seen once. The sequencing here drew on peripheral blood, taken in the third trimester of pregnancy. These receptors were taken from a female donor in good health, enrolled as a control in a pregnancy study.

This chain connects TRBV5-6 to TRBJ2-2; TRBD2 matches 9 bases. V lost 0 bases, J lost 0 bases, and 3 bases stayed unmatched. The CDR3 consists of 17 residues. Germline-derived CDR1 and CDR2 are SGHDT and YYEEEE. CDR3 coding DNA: TGTGCCAGCAGCTTGGGCCTAGCGGGGTCGAACACCGGGGAGCTGTTTTTT. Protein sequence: CASSLGLAGSNTGELFF. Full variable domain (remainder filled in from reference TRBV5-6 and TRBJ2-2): DAGVTQSPTHLIKTRGQQVTLRCSPKSGHDTVSWYQQALGQGPQFIFQYYEEEERQRGNFPDRFSGHQFPNYSSELNVNALLLGDSALYLCASSLGLAGSNTGELFFGEGSRLTVL.

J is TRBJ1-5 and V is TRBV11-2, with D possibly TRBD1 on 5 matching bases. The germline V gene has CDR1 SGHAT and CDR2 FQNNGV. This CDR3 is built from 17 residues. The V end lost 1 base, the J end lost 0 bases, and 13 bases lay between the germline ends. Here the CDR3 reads CASSLAPGLNSNQPQHF. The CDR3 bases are TGTGCCAGCAGCTTAGCCCCGGGACTCAATAGCAATCAGCCCCAGCATTTT.

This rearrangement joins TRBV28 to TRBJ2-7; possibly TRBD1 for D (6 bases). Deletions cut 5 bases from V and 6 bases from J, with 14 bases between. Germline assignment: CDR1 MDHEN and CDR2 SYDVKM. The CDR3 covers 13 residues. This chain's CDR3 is CASSPGHSGEQYF. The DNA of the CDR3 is TGTGCCAGCAGTCCGGGACACAGTGGCGAGCAGTACTTC. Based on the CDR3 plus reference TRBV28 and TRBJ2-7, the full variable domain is DVKVTQSSRYLVKRTGEKVFLECVQDMDHENMFWYRQDPGLGLRLIYFSYDVKMKEKGDIPEGYSVSREKKERFSLILESASTNQTSMYLCASSPGHSGEQYFGPGTRLTVT.

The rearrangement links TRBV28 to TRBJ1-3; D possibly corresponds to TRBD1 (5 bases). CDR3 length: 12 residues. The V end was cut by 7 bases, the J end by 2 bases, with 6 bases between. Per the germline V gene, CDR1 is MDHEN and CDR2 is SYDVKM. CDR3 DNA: TGTGCCAGCAAGACAGCTGGAAACACCATATATTTT. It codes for CASKTAGNTIYF.

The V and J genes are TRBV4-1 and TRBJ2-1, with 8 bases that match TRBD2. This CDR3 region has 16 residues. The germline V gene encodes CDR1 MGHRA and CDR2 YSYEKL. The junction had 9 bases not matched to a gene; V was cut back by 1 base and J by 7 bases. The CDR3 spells CASSQVFGTRGNEQFF. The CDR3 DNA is TGCGCCAGCAGCCAAGTATTCGGGACTAGGGGGAATGAGCAGTTCTTC.

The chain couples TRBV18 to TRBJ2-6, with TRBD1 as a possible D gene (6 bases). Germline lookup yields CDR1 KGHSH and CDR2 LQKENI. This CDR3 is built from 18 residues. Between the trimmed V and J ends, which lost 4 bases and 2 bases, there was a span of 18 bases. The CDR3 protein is CASSLSDSHRTGANVLTF. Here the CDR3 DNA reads TGTGCCAGCTCACTGTCGGACAGTCATCGAACTGGGGCCAACGTCCTGACTTTC.

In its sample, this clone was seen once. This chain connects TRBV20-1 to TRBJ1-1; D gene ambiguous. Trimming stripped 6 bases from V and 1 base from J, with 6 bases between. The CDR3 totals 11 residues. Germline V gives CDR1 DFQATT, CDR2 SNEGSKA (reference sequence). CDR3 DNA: TGCAGTGCGCCAGAGAACACTGAAGCTTTCTTT. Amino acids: CSAPENTEAFF.

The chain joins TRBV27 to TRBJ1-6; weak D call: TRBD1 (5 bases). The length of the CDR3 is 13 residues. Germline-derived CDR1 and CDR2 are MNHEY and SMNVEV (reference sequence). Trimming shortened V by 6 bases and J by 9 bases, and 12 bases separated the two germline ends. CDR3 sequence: CASRPYGASPLHF. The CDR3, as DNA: TGTGCCAGCAGGCCTTATGGGGCTTCACCCCTCCACTTT.

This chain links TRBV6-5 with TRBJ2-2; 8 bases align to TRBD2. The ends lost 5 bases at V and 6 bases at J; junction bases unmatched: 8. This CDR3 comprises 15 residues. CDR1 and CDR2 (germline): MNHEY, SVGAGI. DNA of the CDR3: TGTGCCAGCAGTCAGACGGGGGGGCTTTCCGGGGAGCTGTTTTTT. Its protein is CASSQTGGLSGELFF.

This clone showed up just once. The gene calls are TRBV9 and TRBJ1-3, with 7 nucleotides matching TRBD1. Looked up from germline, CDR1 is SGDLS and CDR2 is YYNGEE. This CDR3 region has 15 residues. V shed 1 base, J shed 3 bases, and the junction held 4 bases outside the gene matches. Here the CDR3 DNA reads TGTGCCAGCAGCGTACCCCGGACAGGTGGAAACACCATATATTTT. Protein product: CASSVPRTGGNTIYF.

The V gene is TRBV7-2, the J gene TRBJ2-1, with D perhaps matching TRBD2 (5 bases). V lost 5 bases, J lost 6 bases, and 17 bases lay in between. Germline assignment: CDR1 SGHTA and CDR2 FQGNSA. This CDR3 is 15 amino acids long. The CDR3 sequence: CASSPISRGVNEQFF. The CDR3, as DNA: TGTGCCAGCAGCCCTATCTCCCGGGGAGTCAATGAGCAGTTCTTC.

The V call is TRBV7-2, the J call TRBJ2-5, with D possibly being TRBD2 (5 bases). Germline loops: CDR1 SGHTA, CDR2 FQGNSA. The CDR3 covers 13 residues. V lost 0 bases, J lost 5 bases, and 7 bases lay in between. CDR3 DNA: TGTGCCAGCAGCTTAGCGGGAGTGGAGACCCAGTACTTC. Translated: CASSLAGVETQYF.

This CDR3 is CASSPLKGQGKGYTF. The CDR3 DNA is TGCGCCAGCAGCCCCCTAAAGGGACAGGGTAAGGGCTACACCTTC. The chain has TRBV5-1 and TRBJ1-2; 9 bases are shared with TRBD1. The germline CDR1 and CDR2 sequences are SGHRS and YFSETQ. Trimming cost V 4 bases and J 8 bases; bases outside gene matches: 12. CDR3 length: 15 residues. Filled out from reference TRBV5-1 and TRBJ1-2, the complete variable domain reads KAGVTQTPRYLIKTRGQQVTLSCSPISGHRSVSWYQQTPGQGLQFLFEYFSETQRNKGNFPGRFSGRQFSNSRSEMNVSTLELGDSALYLCASSPLKGQGKGYTFGSGTRLTVV.

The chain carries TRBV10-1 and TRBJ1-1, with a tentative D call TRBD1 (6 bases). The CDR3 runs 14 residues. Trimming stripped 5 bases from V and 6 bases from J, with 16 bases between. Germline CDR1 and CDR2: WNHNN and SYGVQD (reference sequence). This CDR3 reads CASSHASPGAEAFF. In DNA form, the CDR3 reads TGCGCCAGCAGTCACGCCTCGCCAGGGGCTGAAGCTTTCTTT.

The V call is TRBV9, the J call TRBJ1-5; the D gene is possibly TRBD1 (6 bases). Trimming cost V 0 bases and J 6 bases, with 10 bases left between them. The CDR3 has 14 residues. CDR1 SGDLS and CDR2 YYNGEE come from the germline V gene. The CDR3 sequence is CASSVEGDPQPQHF. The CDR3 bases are TGTGCCAGCAGCGTAGAGGGGGATCCTCAGCCCCAGCATTTT.

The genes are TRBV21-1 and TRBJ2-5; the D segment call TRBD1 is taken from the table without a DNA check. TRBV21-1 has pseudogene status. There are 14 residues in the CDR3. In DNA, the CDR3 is TGTGCCAGCAGCAAAGGTCCAGGGGGCGAGACCCAGTACTTC. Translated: CASSKGPGGETQYF.

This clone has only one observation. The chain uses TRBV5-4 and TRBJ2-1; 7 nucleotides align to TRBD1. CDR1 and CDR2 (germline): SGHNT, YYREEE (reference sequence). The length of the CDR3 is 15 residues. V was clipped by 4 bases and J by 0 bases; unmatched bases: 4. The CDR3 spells CASSPGQTSYNEQFF. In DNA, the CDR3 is TGTGCCAGCAGCCCGGGACAGACCTCCTACAATGAGCAGTTCTTC.

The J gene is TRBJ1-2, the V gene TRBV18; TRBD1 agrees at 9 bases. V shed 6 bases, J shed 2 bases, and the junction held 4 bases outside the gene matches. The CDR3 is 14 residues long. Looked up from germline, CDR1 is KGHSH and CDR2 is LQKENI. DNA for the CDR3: TGTGCCAGCTCCCGGGACAGGGAGAACTATGGCTACACCTTC. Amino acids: CASSRDRENYGYTF.

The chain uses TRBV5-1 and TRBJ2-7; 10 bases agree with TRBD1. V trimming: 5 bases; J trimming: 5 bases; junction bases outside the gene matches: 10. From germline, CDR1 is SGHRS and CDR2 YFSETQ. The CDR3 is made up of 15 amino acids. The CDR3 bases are TGCGCCAGCAGGTTACTCGGGACAGGGGTCCACGAGCAGTACTTC. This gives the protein CASRLLGTGVHEQYF.

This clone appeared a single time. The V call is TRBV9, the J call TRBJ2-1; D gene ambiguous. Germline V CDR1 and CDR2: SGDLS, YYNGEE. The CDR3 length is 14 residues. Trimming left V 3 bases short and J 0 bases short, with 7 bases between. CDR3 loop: CASSAGSSYNEQFF. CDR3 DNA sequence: TGTGCCAGCAGCGCGGGTAGCTCCTACAATGAGCAGTTCTTC.

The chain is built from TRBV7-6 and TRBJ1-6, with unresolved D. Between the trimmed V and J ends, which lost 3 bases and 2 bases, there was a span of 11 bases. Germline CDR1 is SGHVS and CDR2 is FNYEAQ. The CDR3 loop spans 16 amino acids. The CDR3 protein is CASSLSSNPYNSPLHF. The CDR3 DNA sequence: TGTGCCAGCAGCTTGTCCTCTAACCCCTATAATTCACCCCTCCACTTT.

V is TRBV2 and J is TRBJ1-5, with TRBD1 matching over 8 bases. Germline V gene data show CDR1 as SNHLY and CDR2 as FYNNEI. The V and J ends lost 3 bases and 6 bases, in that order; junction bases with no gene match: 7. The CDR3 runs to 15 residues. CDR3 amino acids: CASSDGQGRVQPQHF. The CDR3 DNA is TGTGCCAGCAGTGACGGACAGGGTCGGGTTCAGCCCCAGCATTTT.

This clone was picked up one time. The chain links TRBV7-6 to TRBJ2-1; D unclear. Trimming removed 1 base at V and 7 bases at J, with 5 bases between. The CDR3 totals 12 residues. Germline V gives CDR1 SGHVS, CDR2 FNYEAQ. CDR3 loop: CASSLVSNEQFF. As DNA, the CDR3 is TGTGCCAGCAGCTTAGTCTCTAATGAGCAGTTCTTC.

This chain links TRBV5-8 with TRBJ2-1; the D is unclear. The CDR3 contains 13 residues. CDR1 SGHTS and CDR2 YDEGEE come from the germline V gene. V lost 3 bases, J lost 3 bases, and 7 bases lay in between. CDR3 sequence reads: CASSSLLYNEQFF. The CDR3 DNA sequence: TGTGCCAGCAGCTCCTTACTCTACAATGAGCAGTTCTTC.